This T cell receptor beta chain originates from a study of T cell repertoires in cytomegalovirus infection. Germline V gene lookup returns CDR1 SGHRS and CDR2 YFSETQ. Trimming pared 4 bases from V and 9 bases from J, leaving 5 bases between. The CDR3 is made up of 10 amino acids. Each CDR3 protein is one row after TCRdb ran MiXCR on the reads. The sample holds 250,000 to 300,000 distinct CDR3 sequences; under 30% are singletons and the top ten take about 15%. This clonotype came up a few times. Sequenced input: PBMCs. This sequence originates from a human donor in good health (CMV status not recorded). Some clones in this sample may be carry-over from other donors' samples. V gene TRBV5-1 combines with J gene TRBJ2-1; D may be TRBD1 (5 bases). In DNA form, the CDR3 reads TGCGCCAGCAGCGGGGCTGAGCAGTTCTTC. The encoded protein is CASSGAEQFF.